The rows below give T cell receptor beta chains drawn from one sample of a study of blood T cell repertoires in COVID-19. Profiling relied on immunoSEQ multiplex PCR, and the TCRdb table lists in-frame clones only, not all of them. The repertoire includes around 90,000 clones, approximately 80% of them detected once, and around 20% sits in the top ten. The sample was peripheral blood. All receptors derive from a human donor in a cohort sampled during active COVID-19. Both conserved end residues are part of each CDR3. D genes are given only for firm matches. Rows give clone size only sometimes, using once, few, many, or a class for an expanded clone.

j_call: TRBJ2-2; clone_size: NA; v_call: TRBV3-1/TRBV3-2; d_call: NA; cdr3_aa: CASSQVGGGELFF; cdr3_nt: TGTGCCAGCAGCCAAGTCGGTGGCGGGGAGCTGTTTTTT
j_call: TRBJ2-1; clone_size: NA; v_call: TRBV6-5; d_call: NA; cdr3_aa: CASKKVAPRGNEQFF; cdr3_nt: TGTGCCAGCAAGAAGGTAGCCCCTAGGGGCAATGAGCAGTTCTTC
j_call: TRBJ1-4; clone_size: NA; v_call: TRBV19; d_call: TRBD1; cdr3_aa: CASRGGRGREKLFF; cdr3_nt: TGTGCCAGTAGGGGAGGCAGGGGGCGTGAAAAACTGTTTTTT
j_call: TRBJ1-6; clone_size: few; v_call: TRBV2; d_call: NA; cdr3_aa: CASSDGGARNSPLHF; cdr3_nt: TGTGCCAGCAGTGACGGGGGGGCCAGGAATTCACCCCTCCACTTT
j_call: TRBJ1-2; clone_size: NA; v_call: TRBV28; d_call: NA; cdr3_aa: CASSYRVGGYTF; cdr3_nt: TGTGCCAGCAGTTACAGGGTGGGTGGCTACACCTTC
j_call: TRBJ1-2; clone_size: NA; v_call: TRBV28; d_call: NA; cdr3_aa: CASSPRGNYGYTF; cdr3_nt: TGTGCCAGCAGTCCGCGGGGGAACTATGGCTACACCTTC
j_call: TRBJ1-1; clone_size: NA; v_call: TRBV27; d_call: NA; cdr3_aa: CASARNTEAFF; cdr3_nt: TGTGCCAGCGCGAGGAACACTGAAGCTTTCTTT
j_call: TRBJ2-7; clone_size: NA; v_call: TRBV2; d_call: NA; cdr3_aa: CASSALAYEQYF; cdr3_nt: TGTGCCAGCAGTGCACTCGCTTACGAGCAGTACTTC
j_call: TRBJ2-6; clone_size: once; v_call: TRBV4-1; d_call: NA; cdr3_aa: CASSARRGANSGANVLTF; cdr3_nt: TGCGCCAGCAGCGCCCGCAGGGGAGCAAACTCTGGGGCCAACGTCCTGACTTTC
j_call: TRBJ1-5; clone_size: few; v_call: TRBV30; d_call: NA; cdr3_aa: CAWSVRGNQPQHF; cdr3_nt: TGTGCCTGGAGTGTTCGGGGGAATCAGCCCCAGCATTTT
j_call: TRBJ1-5; clone_size: few; v_call: TRBV19; d_call: NA; cdr3_aa: CASSWQGESNQPQHF; cdr3_nt: TGTGCCAGTAGTTGGCAGGGCGAGAGCAATCAGCCCCAGCATTTT
j_call: TRBJ2-7; clone_size: once; v_call: TRBV6-6; d_call: TRBD1; cdr3_aa: CASSDYGQGVSEQYF; cdr3_nt: TGTGCCAGCAGTGACTACGGACAGGGGGTCTCCGAGCAGTACTTC
j_call: TRBJ2-7; clone_size: NA; v_call: TRBV9; d_call: NA; cdr3_aa: CASSVAPGAGYEQYF; cdr3_nt: TGTGCCAGCAGCGTAGCCCCAGGGGCTGGCTACGAGCAGTACTTC
j_call: TRBJ1-2; clone_size: NA; v_call: TRBV6-5; d_call: NA; cdr3_aa: CASCPFNRAHYGYTF; cdr3_nt: TGTGCCAGCTGTCCATTTAACAGGGCTCACTATGGCTACACCTTC
j_call: TRBJ2-7; clone_size: NA; v_call: TRBV3-1/TRBV3-2; d_call: NA; cdr3_aa: CASSPFDGGEQYF; cdr3_nt: TGTGCCAGCAGTCCCTTCGATGGGGGGGAGCAGTACTTC
j_call: TRBJ1-4; clone_size: NA; v_call: TRBV6-5; d_call: TRBD1; cdr3_aa: CASSYSGGTGGEKLFF; cdr3_nt: TGTGCCAGCAGTTACTCTGGCGGGACAGGGGGGGAAAAACTGTTTTTT
j_call: TRBJ2-1; clone_size: NA; v_call: TRBV20-1; d_call: TRBD2; cdr3_aa: CSASRPGGRLNEQFF; cdr3_nt: TGCAGTGCTAGTCGACCCGGCGGGAGGTTAAATGAGCAGTTCTTC
j_call: TRBJ1-4; clone_size: NA; v_call: TRBV7-3; d_call: TRBD1; cdr3_aa: CASSGRQGTNEKLFF; cdr3_nt: TGTGCCAGCAGCGGGAGACAGGGTACAAATGAAAAACTGTTTTTT
j_call: TRBJ1-2; clone_size: many; v_call: TRBV4-1; d_call: NA; cdr3_aa: CASSQVALSGDGYTF; cdr3_nt: TGCGCCAGCAGCCAAGTAGCATTGTCCGGGGATGGCTACACCTTC
j_call: TRBJ2-7; clone_size: few; v_call: TRBV4-1; d_call: NA; cdr3_aa: CASSQDGPGAGYEQYF; cdr3_nt: TGCGCCAGCAGCCAAGACGGGCCGGGTGCGGGCTACGAGCAGTACTTC
j_call: TRBJ1-1; clone_size: NA; v_call: TRBV19; d_call: TRBD1; cdr3_aa: CASSIDWKGQYTEAFF; cdr3_nt: TGTGCCAGTAGTATAGATTGGAAGGGACAGTACACTGAAGCTTTCTTT
j_call: TRBJ2-7; clone_size: NA; v_call: TRBV5-1; d_call: TRBD1; cdr3_aa: CASSLGDRKDYEQYF; cdr3_nt: TGCGCCAGCAGCTTGGGGGACAGAAAGGACTACGAGCAGTACTTC
j_call: TRBJ1-5; clone_size: NA; v_call: TRBV5-6; d_call: NA; cdr3_aa: CASSRGSGGPYQPQHF; cdr3_nt: TGTGCCAGCAGCAGGGGGTCGGGGGGACCCTATCAGCCCCAGCATTTT